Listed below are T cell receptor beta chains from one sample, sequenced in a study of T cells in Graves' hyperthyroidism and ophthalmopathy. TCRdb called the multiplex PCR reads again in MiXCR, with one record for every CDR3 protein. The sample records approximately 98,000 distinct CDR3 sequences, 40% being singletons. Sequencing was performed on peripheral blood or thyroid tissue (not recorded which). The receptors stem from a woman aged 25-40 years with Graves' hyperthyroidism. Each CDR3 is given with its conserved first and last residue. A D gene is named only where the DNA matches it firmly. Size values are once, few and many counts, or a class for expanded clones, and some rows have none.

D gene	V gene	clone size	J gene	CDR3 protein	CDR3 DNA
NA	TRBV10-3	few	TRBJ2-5	CAVRVQESQYF	TGTGCCGTCAGGGTCCAAGAGTCCCAGTACTTC
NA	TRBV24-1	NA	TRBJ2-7	CATSDSSSSYEQYF	TGTGCCACCAGTGATTCGTCCTCCTCCTACGAGCAGTACTTC
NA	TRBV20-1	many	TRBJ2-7	CSAMGVRQDQDF	TGCAGTGCTATGGGGGTACGACAGGATCAGGACTTC
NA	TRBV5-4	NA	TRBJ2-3	CASSFPGDRAADTQYF	TGTGCCAGCAGCTTTCCGGGAGACCGGGCGGCAGATACGCAGTATTTT
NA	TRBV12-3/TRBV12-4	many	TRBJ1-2	CASSPQAGTVYGYTF	TGTGCCAGCAGTCCCCAGGCAGGGACGGTCTATGGCTACACCTTC
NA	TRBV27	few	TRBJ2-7	CASSPQGRNEQYF	TGTGCCAGCAGTCCCCAGGGAAGAAACGAGCAGTACTTC
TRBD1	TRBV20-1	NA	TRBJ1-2	CSSKGGQGADGYTF	TGCAGTTCGAAGGGGGGACAGGGGGCAGATGGCTACACCTTC
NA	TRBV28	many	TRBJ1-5	CASSGAWTVAYFNQPQHF	TGTGCCAGCAGTGGCGCGTGGACAGTGGCCTATTTCAATCAGCCCCAGCATTTT
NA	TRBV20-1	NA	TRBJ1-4	CSAGLAGAGKLFF	TGCAGTGCGGGACTAGCGGGAGCGGGAAAACTGTTTTTT
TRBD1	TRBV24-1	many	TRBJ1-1	CATRGQGTTEAFF	TGTGCCACCAGAGGACAGGGGACCACTGAAGCTTTCTTT
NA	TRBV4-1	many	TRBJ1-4	CASSHPPDEKLFF	TGCGCCAGCAGTCATCCCCCGGATGAAAAACTGTTTTTT
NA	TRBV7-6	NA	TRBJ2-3	CAWNRRDYTDTQYF	TGTGCCTGGAACCGGCGGGATTACACAGATACGCAGTATTTT
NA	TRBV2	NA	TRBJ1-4	CASTTDGRRAEKLFF	TGTGCCAGCACCACCGACGGGCGGAGAGCGGAAAAACTGTTTTTT
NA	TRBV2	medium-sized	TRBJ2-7	CASRPEGYEQYF	TGTGCCAGCAGGCCTGAGGGCTACGAGCAGTACTTC
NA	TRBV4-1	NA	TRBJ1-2	CASSRRDSKGYGYTF	TGCGCCAGCAGCCGGCGGGACTCCAAGGGCTATGGCTACACCTTC
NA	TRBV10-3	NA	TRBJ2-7	CASNGLTYEQYF	TGTGCCAGCAACGGACTGACCTACGAGCAGTACTTC
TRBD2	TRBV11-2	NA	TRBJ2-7	CASSSRLADYEQYF	TGTGCCAGCAGCTCAAGACTAGCGGACTACGAGCAGTACTTC
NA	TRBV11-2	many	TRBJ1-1	CASRGAGRDRNTEAFF	TGTGCCAGCAGGGGGGCGGGGCGGGATAGGAACACTGAAGCTTTCTTT
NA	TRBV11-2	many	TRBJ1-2	CASSLGRSYGYTF	TGTGCCAGCAGCTTAGGGCGGTCCTATGGCTACACCTTC
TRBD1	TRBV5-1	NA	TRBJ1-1	CASSHGPGTGSSTEAFF	TGCGCCAGCAGCCACGGTCCCGGGACAGGGTCGAGCACTGAAGCTTTCTTT
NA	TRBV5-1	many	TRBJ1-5	CASSLAMGADQPQHF	TGCGCCAGCAGCTTGGCCATGGGGGCCGATCAGCCCCAGCATTTT
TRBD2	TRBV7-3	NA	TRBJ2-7	CASSFAGPSGSGKYF	TGTGCCAGCAGCTTCGCGGGGCCTAGCGGGAGTGGGAAGTACTTC
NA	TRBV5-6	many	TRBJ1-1	CASSFTGNTEAFF	TGTGCCAGCAGCTTTACAGGGAACACTGAAGCTTTCTTT
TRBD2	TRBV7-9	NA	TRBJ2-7	CASSLWGTSGKGGSYEQYF	TGTGCCAGCAGCTTGTGGGGGACTAGCGGGAAAGGCGGAAGCTACGAGCAGTACTTC
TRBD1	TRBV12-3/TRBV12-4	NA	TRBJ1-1	CASSFWTGGDTEAFF	TGTGCCAGCAGTTTCTGGACAGGGGGAGACACTGAAGCCTTCTTT
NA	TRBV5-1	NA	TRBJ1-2	CASSLDHRAEGYTF	TGCGCCAGCAGCTTGGACCACAGGGCGGAAGGCTACACCTTC
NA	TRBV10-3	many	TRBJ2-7	CAISDLQYEQYF	TGTGCCATCAGTGATTTGCAGTACGAGCAGTACTTC
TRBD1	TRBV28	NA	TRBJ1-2	CASSLGQGAYYGYTF	TGTGCCAGCAGTTTGGGACAGGGGGCGTACTATGGCTACACCTTC
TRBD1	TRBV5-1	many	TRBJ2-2	CASSHPGQGNTGELFF	TGCGCCAGCAGCCATCCGGGACAGGGGAACACCGGGGAGCTGTTTTTT
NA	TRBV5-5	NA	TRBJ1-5	CASSLEDPSNQPQRF	TGTGCCAGCAGCTTGGAGGATCCTAGCAATCAGCCCCAGCGTTTT
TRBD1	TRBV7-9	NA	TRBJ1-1	CASSSSVTGFAEAFF	TGTGCCAGCAGCTCCTCCGTGACAGGGTTCGCTGAAGCTTTCTTT
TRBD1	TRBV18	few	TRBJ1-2	CASYGTATKDYGYTF	TGTGCCAGCTACGGGACAGCTACCAAAGACTATGGCTACACCTTC
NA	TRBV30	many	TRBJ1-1	CAWSPLVRAFF	TGTGCCTGGAGTCCCCTTGTTCGGGCTTTCTTT
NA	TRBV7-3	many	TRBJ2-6	CASSLMGPGRPNSGANVLTF	TGTGCCAGCAGCTTAATGGGGCCGGGACGCCCTAACTCTGGGGCCAACGTCCTGACTTTC
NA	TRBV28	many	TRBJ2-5	CASSLVNSYQETQYF	TGTGCCAGCAGTTTGGTGAACAGCTACCAAGAGACCCAGTACTTC
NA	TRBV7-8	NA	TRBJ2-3	CASSLWGGLTDTQYF	TGTGCCAGCAGCTTATGGGGTGGGTTGACAGATACGCAGTATTTT
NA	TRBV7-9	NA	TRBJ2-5	CASRGGPQGTQYF	TGTGCCAGCAGGGGGGGACCACAAGGGACCCAGTACTTC
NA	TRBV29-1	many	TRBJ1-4	CSVEDPTGEKLFF	TGCAGCGTTGAAGACCCAACCGGTGAAAAACTGTTTTTT
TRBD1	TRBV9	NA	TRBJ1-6	CASSEGTGELSPLHF	TGTGCCAGCAGCGAGGGGACAGGGGAACTGTCACCCCTCCACTTT
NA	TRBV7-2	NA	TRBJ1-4	CASSLLLDVGRAATNEKLFF	TGTGCCAGCAGCCTCCTCTTGGACGTCGGGAGAGCCGCAACTAACGAAAAACTGTTTTTT
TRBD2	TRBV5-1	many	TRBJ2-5	CASSPGLAGDQETQYF	TGCGCCAGCAGCCCCGGACTAGCGGGCGATCAAGAGACCCAGTACTTC
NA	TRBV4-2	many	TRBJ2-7	CASSQDLGTPYEQYF	TGTGCCAGCAGCCAAGATTTGGGGACTCCGTACGAGCAGTACTTC
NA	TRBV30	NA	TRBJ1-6	CAWSRLKQGVGDSPLHF	TGTGCCTGGAGCCGACTAAAACAGGGTGTTGGAGATTCACCCCTCCACTTT
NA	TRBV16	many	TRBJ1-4	CASSHPRDSRRKLFF	TGTGCCAGCAGCCACCCCAGAGATAGCCGTAGAAAACTGTTTTTT
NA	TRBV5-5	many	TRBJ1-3	CASRYRLGKSSGNTIYF	TGTGCCAGCAGGTATCGGTTGGGGAAGAGCTCTGGAAACACCATATATTTT
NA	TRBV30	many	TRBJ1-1	CAWVGGNEAFF	TGTGCCTGGGTGGGGGGTAACGAAGCTTTCTTT
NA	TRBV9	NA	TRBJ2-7	CASSAGAVTYEQYF	TGTGCCAGCAGCGCCGGGGCAGTAACCTACGAGCAGTACTTC
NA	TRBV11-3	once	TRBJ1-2	CSSSLLGDYGYTF	TGTTCCAGCAGCTTATTGGGGGATTATGGCTACACCTTC
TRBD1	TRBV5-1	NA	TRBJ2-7	CASSLRRTGQYEQYF	TGCGCCAGCAGCTTGCGGCGGACAGGGCAATACGAGCAGTACTTC
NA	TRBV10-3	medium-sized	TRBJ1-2	CAIGSGYGYTF	TGTGCCATCGGTTCGGGGTATGGCTACACCTTC
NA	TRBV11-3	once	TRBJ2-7	CASSLERVEQYF	TGCGCCAGCAGCTTAGAAAGGGTTGAGCAGTACTTC
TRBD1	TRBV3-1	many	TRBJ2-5	CASSPYWDSQETQYF	TGTGCCAGCAGCCCCTACTGGGACAGCCAAGAGACCCAGTACTTC
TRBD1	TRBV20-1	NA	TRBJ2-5	CSARLSDRGGQETQYF	TGCAGTGCTAGACTTTCCGACAGGGGAGGCCAAGAGACCCAGTACTTC
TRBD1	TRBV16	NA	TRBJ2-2	CASSQLGRGQANTGELFF	TGTGCCAGCAGCCAACTCGGCAGGGGGCAAGCGAACACCGGGGAGCTGTTTTTT
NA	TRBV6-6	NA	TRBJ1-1	CTSSIIREGYTEAFF	TGTACCAGCAGTATTATCAGGGAGGGGTACACTGAAGCTTTCTTT
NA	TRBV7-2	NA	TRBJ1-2	CASRPAGAQWGYTF	TGTGCCAGCAGACCCGCCGGGGCACAATGGGGCTACACCTTC
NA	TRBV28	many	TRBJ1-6	CASSFDPNSPLHF	TGTGCCAGCAGTTTTGATCCTAATTCACCCCTCCACTTT
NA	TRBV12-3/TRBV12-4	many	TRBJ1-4	CASSLDREKLFF	TGTGCCAGCAGCTTAGACCGGGAAAAACTGTTTTTT